This entry is about one T cell receptor (beta chain). Its antigen is as yet unknown. This record belongs to a study of a mutant IDH1 vaccine in newly diagnosed glioma. CDR3 length: 13 residues. The V gene lost 3 bases and the J gene lost 6 bases, with 8 bases spanning the gap. Per germline, CDR1 LGHNA and CDR2 YSLEER. The time point is: week 23, last vaccination. It was 300 ug of mutant IDH1 20-mer peptide that made up each vaccine dose, given with topical imiquimod. TCRdb's copy holds only in-frame clones and misses some; the assay was immunoSEQ multiplex PCR. The top ten hold about 2.2% of the sample, which has about 82,000 clones, almost 85% seen once.

Sequencing was performed on PBMCs, taken from a glioma patient whose treatment included an IDH1 peptide vaccine. The receptor comes from a young man with glioma. Some clones in this sample may be carry-over from other donors' samples. This chain connects TRBV4-3 to TRBJ1-4; D remains ambiguous. CDR3 nucleotide sequence: TGCGCCAGCAGCCATAACACGGATGAAAAACTGTTTTTT. Encoded protein: CASSHNTDEKLFF.